This entry lists 22 T cell receptor beta chains sequenced from one sample in a study of molecular identifiers for immune sequencing clone quantification. Using its own MiXCR run on the PCR reads, TCRdb lists one record per CDR3 protein. The sample holds approximately 500,000 distinct CDR3 sequences, around 23% seen once. Sequencing input: naive CD8+ T cells from blood, with Jurkat cell RNA spiked in. Subset: FACS-sorted CD8+CD4-CCR7+CD45RA+ naive T cells. The source of these receptors is a human donor in good health. Some libraries in this study had Jurkat cell RNA spiked in.

In the case of this clonotype: Lacking the conserved final phenylalanine or tryptophan, this CDR3 likely reflects a read error. The DNA is left out, because the CDR3 cannot be placed on it with certainty; the CDR3 is given as TCRdb lists it. This chain links TRBV5-1 with TRBJ2-7; the table calls TRBD2, which could not be checked here. The CDR3 adds up to 16 amino acids, both ends counted. Germline CDR1 reads SGHRS; CDR2 reads YFSETQ. The CDR3 spells CASRVGQRGDLSNEYL.

The chain has TRBV5-1 and TRBJ2-3; D is perhaps TRBD1 (6 bases). The V end lost 4 bases, the J end lost 3 bases, and 12 bases lay between the germline ends. The CDR3 is 14 amino acids. Germline values: CDR1 SGHRS, CDR2 YFSETQ. The CDR3 coding sequence is TGCGCCAGCAGCACCGGACAGTTGACAGATACGCAGTATTTT. It is translated as CASSTGQLTDTQYF.

This chain uses TRBV10-3 with TRBJ2-7; TRBD2 is a possible D gene (6 bases). Germline values: CDR1 ENHRY, CDR2 SYGVKD. This CDR3 spans 16 amino acids. The V and J ends lost 3 bases and 5 bases respectively, with 20 bases between them. The CDR3 DNA sequence: TGTGCCATCAGTGATTTAGACTCGGGGGAGAGAGACGAGCAGTACTTC. Translated: CAISDLDSGERDEQYF.

There are many counts of this clonotype. The chain employs TRBV5-1 and TRBJ2-5; the match to TRBD2 covers 11 bases. The CDR3 is 15 amino acids. Germline V gene lookup returns CDR1 SGHRS and CDR2 YFSETQ. V lost 5 bases to trimming and J lost 5 bases; unmatched junction nucleotides: 8. The CDR3 nucleotides are TGCGCCAGCAGTATGGCTAGCGGGGGGTTCGAGACCCAGTACTTC. Protein: CASSMASGGFETQYF. The variable domain in full, completed from reference TRBV5-1 and TRBJ2-5, reads KAGVTQTPRYLIKTRGQQVTLSCSPISGHRSVSWYQQTPGQGLQFLFEYFSETQRNKGNFPGRFSGRQFSNSRSEMNVSTLELGDSALYLCASSMASGGFETQYFGPGTRLLVL.

This clonotype was picked up many times. The DNA of the CDR3 is TGTGCCAGCTCCCCCGGGGGAGGCCGCACCCAGCCCCAGCATTTT. Protein: CASSPGGGRTQPQHF. The chain employs TRBV28 and TRBJ1-5; D possibly corresponds to TRBD1 (5 bases). With 8 bases removed from V and 7 bases from J, the gap between germline ends came to 21 bases. This CDR3 has 15 residues. From germline, CDR1 is MDHEN and CDR2 SYDVKM.

There are a few counts of this clonotype. The chain links TRBV13 to TRBJ1-5; TRBD1 agrees at 7 bases. The CDR3 covers 14 residues. CDR1 PRHDT and CDR2 FYEKMQ come from the germline V gene (reference sequence). Trimming took 4 bases from V and 6 from J; bases not matched to a gene: 6. The CDR3 sequence is CASSSGGPGQPQHF. CDR3 bases: TGTGCCAGCAGCTCAGGGGGGCCGGGTCAGCCCCAGCATTTT. Full variable domain (missing parts from reference TRBV13 and TRBJ1-5): AAGVIQSPRHLIKEKRETATLKCYPIPRHDTVYWYQQGPGQDPQFLISFYEKMQSDKGSIPDRFSAQQFSDYHSELNMSSLELGDSALYFCASSSGGPGQPQHFGDGTRLSIL.

For this clonotype: Sequence at one end of the junction differs from germline and may be a read error. The rearrangement joins TRBV9 to TRBJ2-7; D might be TRBD2 (6 bases). The CDR3 spans 16 residues. Germline lookup yields CDR1 SGDLS and CDR2 YYNGEE. The CDR3 sequence is CVSSVRVVAETYEQYF. As DNA, the CDR3 is TGTGTCAGCAGCGTCCGGGTCGTAGCGGAGACCTACGAGCAGTACTTC.

This clonotype was seen more than once but under ten times. V usage is TRBV12-3 or TRBV12-4 and J usage is TRBJ2-5, with D perhaps matching TRBD1 (7 bases). The CDR3 is 15 residues long. V was clipped by 7 bases and J by 2 bases, with 17 bases between them. CDR3 sequence reads: CASTPQGGLQETQYF. The CDR3 DNA reads as TGTGCCAGCACCCCTCAGGGGGGTTTACAAGAGACCCAGTACTTC.

The chain recombines TRBV5-4 with TRBJ2-7, with TRBD1 identical over 9 bases. Germline V gene sequence: CDR1 SGHNT, CDR2 YYREEE (reference sequence). The CDR3 has 16 residues. J was trimmed by 2 bases and V by 0 bases; bases with no gene match: 6. CDR3 loop: CASSLESRQGAYEQYF. As DNA, the CDR3 is TGTGCCAGCAGCTTGGAGAGCCGACAGGGGGCCTACGAGCAGTACTTC.

On this clonotype itself: An end of the junction does not agree with germline; a read error may underlie this. This chain connects TRBV12-3 or TRBV12-4 to TRBJ2-2, with 9 nucleotides matching TRBD1. The CDR3 runs 15 residues. The CDR3 nucleotides read TGTGCCAGCGGTGGGGACAGGGATTACACCGGGGAACTGTTTTTT. It codes for CASGGDRDYTGELFF.

There are many counts of this clonotype. The V and J genes are TRBV12-3 or TRBV12-4 and TRBJ1-1; D gene unclear. Trimming removed 0 bases from V and 8 bases from J, with 4 bases in between. The CDR3 sequence is 11 residues long. The CDR3 DNA sequence: TGTGCCAGCAGTTTAGCTGCAGAAGCTTTCTTT. It specifies CASSLAAEAFF.

To note about this clonotype: Germline and junction disagree at one end, which may indicate a read error. The genes are TRBV5-1 and TRBJ2-5; 9 nucleotides agree with TRBD2. Germline V gene sequence: CDR1 SGHRS, CDR2 YFSETQ. The CDR3 consists of 18 residues. DNA for the CDR3: TGCGCCAGCAGCTTGTCGGTAGCGGGGGTGAACCTTCAAGAGCCCCAGTACTTC. Its translation is CASSLSVAGVNLQEPQYF.

DNA for the CDR3: TGTGCCAGCACCGTAGGACAGGCGAACACCGGGGAGCTGTTTTTT. This gives the protein CASTVGQANTGELFF. V is TRBV12-3 or TRBV12-4 and J is TRBJ2-2; 7 positions match TRBD1. J was trimmed by 0 bases and V by 7 bases; bases with no gene match: 5. The CDR3 spans 15 residues.

The V and J genes are TRBV30 and TRBJ1-1; no clear D. Germline-derived CDR1 and CDR2 are GTSNPN and SVGIG (reference sequence). This CDR3 region has 13 residues. Trimming took 4 bases from V and 4 from J, leaving 13 bases between them. The CDR3 DNA sequence: TGTGCCTGGACCCGAGGATGGGCCACTGAAGCTTTCTTT. It translates to CAWTRGWATEAFF. The entire variable domain, with the rest obtained from reference TRBV30 and TRBJ1-1, is as follows: SQTIHQWPATLVQPVGSPLSLECTVEGTSNPNLYWYRQAAGRGLQLLFYSVGIGQISSEVPQNLSASRPQDRQFILSSKKLLLSDSGFYLCAWTRGWATEAFFGQGTRLTVV.

On this clonotype: The junction departs from the called germline gene at one end, perhaps through a read error. This sequence joins TRBV5-3 and TRBJ2-3, with D perhaps matching TRBD1 (6 bases). TRBV5-3 is sorted into the ORF group, with uncertain function. The CDR3 runs to 15 residues. The CDR3 bases are TGTGCCAGCAGCTCGCAGGGGTCGTTCACAGATACGCAGTATTTT. The encoded protein is CASSSQGSFTDTQYF.

This clonotype was seen a few times. The chain joins TRBV19 to TRBJ2-7, with D unclear. The germline CDR1 and CDR2 sequences are LNHDA and SQIVND (reference sequence). The V gene lost 1 base and the J gene lost 5 bases, with 9 bases spanning the gap. The CDR3 is 13 amino acids. CDR3 region: CASSIGSRNEQYF. The CDR3 region has the DNA TGTGCCAGTAGTATAGGGAGCAGGAACGAGCAGTACTTC.

V gene TRBV5-6 combines with J gene TRBJ2-2; D call uncertain. V gave up 5 bases and J gave up 0 bases, with 11 bases separating them. The CDR3 is 15 residues long. CDR1 is SGHDT and CDR2 is YYEEEE in the germline V gene. DNA for the CDR3: TGTGCCAGCAGTTTCGCCCTTCCGAACACCGGGGAGCTGTTTTTT. Protein sequence: CASSFALPNTGELFF.

This clonotype occurred many times. The genes are TRBV6-2 or TRBV6-3 and TRBJ1-1; 10 nucleotides align to TRBD1. Germline CDR1 MNHEY, CDR2 SVGEGT. The CDR3 length is 16 residues. Unmatched junction bases numbered 8, after V lost 3 bases and J lost 4 bases. CDR3 DNA: TGTGCCAGCAGTTATACCCCGGGGACAGGGGTCACTGAAGCTTTCTTT. Translation gives CASSYTPGTGVTEAFF.

Remarks on this clonotype: Germline is not matched at one junction end, which may reflect a read error. V usage is TRBV4-1 and J usage is TRBJ1-6; D not certain. This CDR3 has 16 amino acids. Germline CDR1 is MGHRA and CDR2 is YSYEKL. CDR3 sequence: CAGSSLGSSYNSPLHF. CDR3 coding DNA: TGCGCCGGCAGCTCCTTGGGGAGCTCCTATAATTCACCCCTCCACTTT.

This clonotype has at least ten counts. The J gene is TRBJ2-2, the V gene TRBV29-1; 7 nucleotides agree with TRBD2. This CDR3 spans 14 amino acids. The V gene's germline CDR1 is SQVTM and CDR2 ANQGSEA. Unmatched junction bases numbered 2, after V lost 3 bases and J lost 1 base. Here the CDR3 DNA reads TGCAGCGTTGAGCGGGAGTGGAACACCGGGGAGCTGTTTTTT. Its protein is CSVEREWNTGELFF.

This clonotype has ten or more counts. The chain is built from TRBV11-2 and TRBJ2-3; a weak D match, TRBD2 (6 bases). The V end was cut by 5 bases, the J end by 10 bases, with 13 bases between. Germline V gives CDR1 SGHAT, CDR2 FQNNGV. This CDR3 has 12 residues. CDR3 amino acids: CASSPAGTPQYF. The CDR3 DNA sequence: TGTGCCAGCAGCCCAGCCGGGACTCCGCAGTATTTT.

In its sample, this clonotype was seen once. In this CDR3 the conserved last residue, phenylalanine or tryptophan, is missing, so a read error is likely. This chain connects TRBV3-1 to TRBJ1-2, with unresolved D. The CDR3 contains 13 residues. V lost 3 bases to trimming and J lost 4 bases, with 9 bases between them. Per the germline V gene, CDR1 is LGHDT and CDR2 is YNNKEL (reference sequence). The CDR3 coding sequence is TGTGCCAGCAGCCAGGAGATATCCTATGGCTACACCCTC. Its translation is CASSQEISYGYTL.